One T cell receptor (beta chain) is described in this entry. Antigen: not known. Method: immunoSEQ multiplex PCR; TCRdb's copy keeps in-frame clones and lacks some. The sample includes 9,500 to 15,000 clones, less than 80% seen only once; the top ten take over 25%. These data originate in a study of cytotoxic CD8 clonotypes in ibrutinib-treated CLL. Findings of the study overall: Public clonotypes occurred uncommonly; on treatment, they contracted or remained stable.

Germline CDR1 reads MNHEY; CDR2 reads SMNVEV (reference sequence). Trimming left V 5 bases short and J 5 bases short, with 16 bases between. The CDR3 extends over 15 amino acids. This receptor was obtained from a human donor with chronic lymphocytic leukemia. The sample in question was PBMCs, obtained before ibrutinib treatment. V and J are TRBV27 and TRBJ2-1, with D perhaps matching TRBD2 (5 bases). The CDR3 DNA follows: TGTGCCAGCAGTCCCGTAGAGGGTCGGGACAATGAGCAGTTCTTC. It is translated as CASSPVEGRDNEQFF.